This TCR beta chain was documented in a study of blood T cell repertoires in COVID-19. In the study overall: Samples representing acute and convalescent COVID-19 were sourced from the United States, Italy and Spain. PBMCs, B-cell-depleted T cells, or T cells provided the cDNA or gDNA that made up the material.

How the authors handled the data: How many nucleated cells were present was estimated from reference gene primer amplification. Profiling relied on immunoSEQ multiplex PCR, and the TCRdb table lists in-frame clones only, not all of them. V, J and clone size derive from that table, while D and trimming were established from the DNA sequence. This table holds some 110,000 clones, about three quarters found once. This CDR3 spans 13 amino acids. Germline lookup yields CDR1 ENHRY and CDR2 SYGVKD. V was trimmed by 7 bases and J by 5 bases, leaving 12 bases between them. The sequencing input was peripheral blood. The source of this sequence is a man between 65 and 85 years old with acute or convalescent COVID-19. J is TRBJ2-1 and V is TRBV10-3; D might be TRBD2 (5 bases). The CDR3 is CAIKDPGNNEQFF. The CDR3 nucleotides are TGTGCCATCAAAGACCCGGGGAACAATGAGCAGTTCTTC.